The 2 T cell receptor beta chains given below trace back to one sample, sequenced in a study of beta chain features in type 1 diabetes. Investigators reverse transcribed all isolated RNA, so they sequenced expressed TCRB transcripts. Profiling relied on immunoSEQ multiplex PCR, and the TCRdb table lists in-frame clones only, not all of them. The data show about 700,000 clones, over 10% seen once. The antigens for these receptors are not known. Study results and limitations: Among all four CD4+ subsets, Type 1 diabetes patients had TCRB CDR3s that were moderately but significantly shorter.

Sequences were obtained from naive CD4+ T cells from blood. The receptors derive from a man between 18 and 29 years old with type 1 diabetes.

This clone was detected only a few times. V and J are TRBV27 and TRBJ2-7, with 7 bases aligning to TRBD2. The V segment lost 5 bases and the J segment 1 base; nucleotides outside the gene matches: 8. In germline, CDR1 is MNHEY, CDR2 SMNVEV (reference sequence). This CDR3 has 15 residues. The DNA for the CDR3 is TGTGCCAGCAGTCCCGCTCCTAGCGGTTCCTACGAGCAGTACTTC. This gives the protein CASSPAPSGSYEQYF.

V is TRBV10-2 and J is TRBJ2-4, with D possibly TRBD1 on 6 matching bases. Trimming removed 6 bases from V and 5 bases from J, with 8 bases in between. Per the germline V gene, CDR1 is WSHSY and CDR2 is SAAADI. This CDR3 comprises 12 residues. The CDR3 bases are TGCGCCAGCAGCCAGGGGCAAAACATTCAGTACTTC. It specifies CASSQGQNIQYF.